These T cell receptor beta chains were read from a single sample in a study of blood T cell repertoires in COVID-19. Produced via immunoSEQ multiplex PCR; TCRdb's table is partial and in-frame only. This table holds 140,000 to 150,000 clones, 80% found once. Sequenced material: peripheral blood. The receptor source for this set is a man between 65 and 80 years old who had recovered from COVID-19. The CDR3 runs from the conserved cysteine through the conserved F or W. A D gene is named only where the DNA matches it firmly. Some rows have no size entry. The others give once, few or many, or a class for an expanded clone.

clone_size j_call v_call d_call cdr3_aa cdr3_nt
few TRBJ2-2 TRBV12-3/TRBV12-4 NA CASSPTNTGELFF TGTGCCAGCAGTCCCACGAACACCGGGGAGCTGTTTTTT
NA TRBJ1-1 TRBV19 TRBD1 CASKKLQGDMVEAFF TGTGCCAGTAAAAAATTACAGGGGGACATGGTTGAAGCTTTCTTT
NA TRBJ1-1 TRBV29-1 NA CSVEGRQIMAFF TGCAGCGTTGAAGGGAGACAGATTATGGCTTTCTTT
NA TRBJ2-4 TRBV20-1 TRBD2 CSALWGGAAYF TGCAGTGCTCTATGGGGGGGAGCGGCGTACTTC
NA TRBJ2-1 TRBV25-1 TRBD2 CASSRAGVNGEQFF TGTGCCAGCAGCCGAGCGGGAGTAAACGGTGAGCAGTTCTTC
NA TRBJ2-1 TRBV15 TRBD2 CATSSGLAGVGRNEQFF TGTGCCACCAGCAGTGGACTAGCGGGAGTAGGCCGCAATGAGCAGTTCTTC
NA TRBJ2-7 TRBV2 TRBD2 CASRQLLAGAYEQYF TGTGCCAGCAGACAACTTTTAGCGGGGGCCTACGAGCAGTACTTC
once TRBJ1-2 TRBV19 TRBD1 CASSKTTGFKGYGYTF TGTGCCAGTAGTAAGACGACAGGGTTTAAAGGATATGGCTACACCTTC
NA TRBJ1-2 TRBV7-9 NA CASSLALQDGYTF TGTGCCAGCAGCTTAGCGCTTCAGGATGGCTACACCTTC
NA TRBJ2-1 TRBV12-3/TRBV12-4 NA CASSFRDNEQFF TGTGCCAGCAGTTTCAGGGATAATGAGCAGTTCTTC
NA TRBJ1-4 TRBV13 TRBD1 CASARGSEKLFF TGTGCCAGCGCCAGGGGGTCAGAAAAACTGTTTTTT
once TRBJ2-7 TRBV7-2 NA CASSLETGRSPYF TGTGCCAGCAGCTTAGAGACAGGGAGGTCGCCGTACTTC
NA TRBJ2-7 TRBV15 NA CATSRESDSSYEQYF TGTGCCACCAGCAGAGAAAGCGACAGCTCCTACGAGCAGTACTTC
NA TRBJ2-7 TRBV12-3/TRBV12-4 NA CASSFGDTYEQYF TGTGCCAGCAGTTTTGGCGACACTTACGAGCAGTACTTC
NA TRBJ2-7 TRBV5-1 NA CASSLGWTKGHEQYF TGCGCCAGCAGCTTGGGCTGGACAAAAGGACACGAGCAGTACTTC
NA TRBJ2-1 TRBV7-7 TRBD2 CASSLALAAYNEQFF TGTGCCAGCAGCTTAGCCCTAGCGGCCTACAATGAGCAGTTCTTC
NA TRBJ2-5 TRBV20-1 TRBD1 CSASGQGRETQYF TGCAGTGCTAGTGGACAGGGTCGCGAGACCCAGTACTTC
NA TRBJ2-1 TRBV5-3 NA CARSFPGQFF TGTGCCAGAAGCTTCCCAGGGCAGTTCTTC
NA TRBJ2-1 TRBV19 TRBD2 CASSTPGRGRYNEQFF TGTGCCAGTAGTACCCCAGGCCGCGGGAGATACAATGAGCAGTTCTTC
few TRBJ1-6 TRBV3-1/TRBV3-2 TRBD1 CASSQGQGHNSPLHF TGTGCCAGCAGCCAAGGACAGGGGCATAATTCACCCCTCCACTTT
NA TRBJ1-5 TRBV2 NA CASSRRDSNQPQHF TGTGCCAGCAGTCGGAGAGATAGCAATCAGCCCCAGCATTTT
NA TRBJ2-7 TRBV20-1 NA CSASEGRKDYEQYF TGCAGTGCTAGTGAGGGCCGGAAGGACTACGAGCAGTACTTC
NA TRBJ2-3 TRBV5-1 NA CASSVLGASTDTQYF TGCGCCAGCAGCGTCCTCGGTGCTAGCACAGATACGCAGTATTTT
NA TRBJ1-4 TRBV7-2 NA CASSLQITNEKLFF TGTGCCAGCAGCTTACAGATTACTAATGAAAAACTGTTTTTT
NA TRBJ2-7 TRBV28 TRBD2 CASSSRLAVDPNEQYF TGTGCCAGCAGTTCGAGACTAGCGGTCGATCCCAACGAGCAGTACTTC
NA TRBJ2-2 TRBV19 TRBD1 CASSLTGATGELFF TGTGCCAGTAGTTTAACAGGGGCAACCGGGGAGCTGTTTTTT
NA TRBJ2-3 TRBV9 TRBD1 CASSVPTGKRADTQYF TGTGCCAGCAGCGTCCCGACAGGGAAGCGTGCAGATACGCAGTATTTT
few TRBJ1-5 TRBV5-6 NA CASSLAQNQPQHF TGTGCCAGCAGCTTGGCACAGAATCAGCCCCAGCATTTT
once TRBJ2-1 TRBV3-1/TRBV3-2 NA CASSQKRRGEQFF TGTGCCAGCAGCCAAAAGCGTCGGGGTGAGCAGTTCTTC
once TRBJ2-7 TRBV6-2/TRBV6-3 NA CASSQRQGLLSYEQYF TGTGCCAGCAGCCAAAGGCAGGGGTTGTTATCCTACGAGCAGTACTTC
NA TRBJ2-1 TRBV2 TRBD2 CASSGLADMYNEQFF TGTGCCAGCAGTGGCCTAGCGGACATGTACAATGAGCAGTTCTTC
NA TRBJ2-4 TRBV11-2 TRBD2 CASSLTERGLAKNIQYF TGTGCCAGCAGCTTAACGGAGCGGGGGCTAGCCAAAAACATTCAGTACTTC
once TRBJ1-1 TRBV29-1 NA CSGRGMTEAFF TGCAGCGGCAGGGGAATGACTGAAGCTTTCTTT
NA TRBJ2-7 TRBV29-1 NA CSVLKGQEQYF TGCAGCGTCCTCAAAGGACAAGAGCAGTACTTC
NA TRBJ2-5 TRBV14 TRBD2 CASSQGLADQETQYF TGTGCCAGCAGCCAGGGACTAGCGGACCAAGAGACCCAGTACTTC
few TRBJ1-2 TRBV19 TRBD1 CASSIVGTGHYGYTF TGTGCCAGTAGTATTGTGGGGACAGGGCATTATGGCTACACCTTC
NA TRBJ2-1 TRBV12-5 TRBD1 CASGEPRDSHYNEQFF TGTGCTAGTGGTGAACCCCGGGACAGCCATTACAATGAGCAGTTCTTC